A selection of T cell receptor beta chains follows, all from one sample in a study of control samples from healthy donors and cancer patients. The data were produced by immunoSEQ multiplex PCR, yet TCRdb's version contains in-frame clones alone and is incomplete. The table lists over 110,000 clones, 80% to 90% of them singletons. The material sequenced was blood. These receptors all stem from a woman aged 25 to 45 in good health. Each CDR3 is given with its conserved first and last residue. A D gene is named only where the DNA matches it firmly. Clone sizes are given selectively: once, few, many, or a class where the clone is expanded.

.	.	TRBV5-6	TRBJ1-4	CASSLAADEKLFF	TGTGCCAGCAGCTTGGCCGCGGATGAAAAACTGTTTTTT
.	.	TRBV30	TRBJ1-2	CAGTPGGFMDGYTF	TGTGCCGGGACCCCTGGAGGGTTCATGGATGGCTACACCTTC
.	.	TRBV3-1/TRBV3-2	TRBJ2-1	CASSQAGRPPHNEQFF	TGTGCCAGCAGCCAAGCCGGGCGGCCCCCCCACAATGAGCAGTTCTTC
.	TRBD1	TRBV5-5	TRBJ1-6	CASSDSGTGGSYNSPLHF	TGTGCCAGCAGCGATAGCGGGACAGGGGGCTCCTATAATTCACCCCTCCACTTT
.	TRBD1	TRBV14	TRBJ2-7	CASSSRTGPYEQYF	TGTGCCAGCAGCTCCCGGACAGGACCGTACGAGCAGTACTTC
.	TRBD2	TRBV2	TRBJ2-7	CASSPGLAYEQYF	TGTGCCAGCTCTCCGGGACTAGCCTACGAGCAGTACTTC
.	.	TRBV2	TRBJ1-1	CASSEPTEAFF	TGTGCCAGCAGCGAACCTACTGAAGCTTTCTTT
.	.	TRBV6-6	TRBJ1-5	CASRDEYSNQPQHF	TGTGCCAGCCGGGACGAATATAGCAATCAGCCCCAGCATTTT
.	.	TRBV6-1	TRBJ1-3	CASSDPTGLGNTIYF	TGTGCCAGCAGTGACCCTACAGGGTTAGGAAACACCATATATTTT
.	.	TRBV7-9	TRBJ1-4	CASSFSALEGDNEKLFF	TGTGCCAGCAGCTTCTCCGCTTTAGAAGGGGATAATGAAAAACTGTTTTTT
.	.	TRBV4-2	TRBJ2-2	CASSNRVFGELFF	TGTGCCAGCAGCAACAGGGTATTCGGGGAGCTGTTTTTT
once	TRBD2	TRBV5-1	TRBJ2-3	CASSLAVGLAKDTDTQYF	TGCGCCAGCAGCTTGGCAGTAGGACTAGCGAAAGACACAGATACGCAGTATTTT
.	.	TRBV6-5	TRBJ2-5	CASSSVQETQYF	TGTGCCAGCAGTTCCGTACAAGAGACCCAGTACTTC
.	.	TRBV2	TRBJ1-2	CASRVDTLANYGYTF	TGTGCCAGCAGAGTAGACACCTTAGCTAACTATGGCTACACCTTC
.	.	TRBV24-1	TRBJ2-3	CATSDPKDYTQYF	TGTGCCACCAGTGATCCGAAAGACTATACGCAGTATTTT
.	TRBD1	TRBV10-1	TRBJ1-2	CASSGTGGYGYTF	TGCGCCAGCAGTGGGACAGGGGGCTATGGCTACACCTTC
.	.	TRBV7-2	TRBJ2-3	CASTQGPSTDTQYF	TGTGCCAGCACGCAGGGACCTAGCACAGATACGCAGTATTTT
.	.	TRBV18	TRBJ2-1	CASSPLKGGDEQFF	TGTGCCAGCTCACCCCTAAAGGGTGGGGATGAGCAGTTCTTC
.	.	TRBV6-5	TRBJ1-2	CASSYSRGSGYGYTF	TGTGCCAGCAGTTACTCAAGGGGTTCGGGCTATGGCTACACCTTC
.	.	TRBV5-4	TRBJ1-5	CASSLGTINQPQHF	TGTGCCAGCAGCCTCGGGACGATCAATCAGCCCCAGCATTTT
.	TRBD1	TRBV28	TRBJ2-5	CASTLWTGGGETQYF	TGTGCCAGCACCCTCTGGACAGGGGGGGGAGAGACCCAGTACTTC
.	TRBD1	TRBV2	TRBJ2-1	CASRVPDRGFHNEQFF	TGTGCCAGCAGGGTCCCGGACAGGGGATTCCACAATGAGCAGTTCTTC
once	TRBD1	TRBV7-9	TRBJ2-1	CASSLSGTGALQDEQFF	TGTGCCAGCAGCTTATCTGGGACAGGGGCCTTACAGGATGAGCAGTTCTTC
.	TRBD1	TRBV18	TRBJ1-1	CASSPRTLQGANTEAFF	TGTGCCAGCTCACCCCGTACCTTACAGGGGGCGAATACTGAAGCTTTCTTT
few	TRBD2	TRBV2	TRBJ2-2	CASRGTTANTGELFF	TGTGCCAGCAGAGGGACTACCGCGAACACCGGGGAGCTGTTTTTT